Following are 2 T cell receptor beta chains from one sample sequenced in a study of blood T cell repertoires in COVID-19. Assay: immunoSEQ multiplex PCR; the TCRdb copy retains only in-frame clones and omits some. The top ten hold roughly 8% of the sample, which has some 270,000 clones, roughly 86% seen once. The sequencing input was peripheral blood. The receptors here all came from a middle-aged man with active or convalescent COVID-19.

The table lists this clone with a few counts. CDR3 in amino acids: CASSYGTGSYGYTF. The CDR3 DNA is TGTGCCAGCAGTTACGGGACAGGGTCCTATGGCTACACCTTC. This rearrangement joins TRBV6-5 to TRBJ1-2; 9 nucleotides line up with TRBD1. Germline lookup yields CDR1 MNHEY and CDR2 SVGAGI. There are 14 residues in the CDR3. The junction had 2 bases not matched to a gene; V was cut back by 2 bases and J by 4 bases.

This chain links TRBV5-1 with TRBJ2-5, with TRBD2 matching over 13 bases. The CDR3 is 18 amino acids. Per the germline V gene, CDR1 is SGHRS and CDR2 is YFSETQ. The ends lost 4 bases at V and 2 bases at J; junction bases unmatched: 11. The CDR3 loop is CASSLRTSGGLIQETQYF. Written as DNA, the CDR3 is TGCGCCAGCAGCCTAAGGACTAGCGGGGGACTAATACAAGAGACCCAGTACTTC.